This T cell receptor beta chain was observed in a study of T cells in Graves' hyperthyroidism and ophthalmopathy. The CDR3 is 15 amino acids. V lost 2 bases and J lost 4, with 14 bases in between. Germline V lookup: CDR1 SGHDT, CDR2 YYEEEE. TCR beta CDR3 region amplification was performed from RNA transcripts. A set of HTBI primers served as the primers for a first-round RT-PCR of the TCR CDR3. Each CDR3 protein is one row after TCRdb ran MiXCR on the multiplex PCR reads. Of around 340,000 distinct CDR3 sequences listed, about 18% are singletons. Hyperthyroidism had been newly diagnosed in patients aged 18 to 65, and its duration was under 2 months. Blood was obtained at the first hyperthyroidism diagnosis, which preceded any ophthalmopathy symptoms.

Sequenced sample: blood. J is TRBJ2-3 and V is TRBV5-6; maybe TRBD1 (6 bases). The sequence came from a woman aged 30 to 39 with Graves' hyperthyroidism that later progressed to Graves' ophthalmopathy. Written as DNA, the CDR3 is TGTGCCAGCAGCTTCTTACAGGGCAATGCAGATACGCAGTATTTT. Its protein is CASSFLQGNADTQYF.